The 8 T cell receptor beta chains below were found in one sample sequenced in a study of T cell repertoires in cytomegalovirus infection. TCRdb analysed the reads with MiXCR anew, one entry per CDR3 protein. The data contain just under 550,000 distinct CDR3 sequences, about 30% of them singletons. The sample was PBMCs. The receptor set was obtained from a human donor in good health (CMV status not recorded). Some clones in this sample may be carry-over from other donors' samples.

A few counts support this clonotype. The chain couples TRBV24-1 to TRBJ2-1, with TRBD1 matching over 8 bases. The J segment lost 7 bases and the V segment lost 3 bases, leaving 13 bases of the junction unmatched. Germline V gene lookup returns CDR1 KGHDR and CDR2 SFDVKD. The CDR3 is made up of 17 amino acids. The CDR3 DNA reads as TGTGCCACCAGTGATGCCCTGGACAGGGCTGGGAGTAATGAGCAGTTCTTC. Translating gives CATSDALDRAGSNEQFF.

This clonotype was seen many times. This chain joins TRBV7-2 and TRBJ2-3; unclear D gene. In germline, CDR1 is SGHTA, CDR2 FQGNSA. With 5 bases removed from V and 6 bases from J, the gap between germline ends came to 18 bases. This CDR3 contains 15 residues. DNA of the CDR3: TGTGCCAGCAGCCCCCCCCGGGCCAATCGGGATACGCAGTATTTT. Translated, it gives CASSPPRANRDTQYF.

The rearrangement joins TRBV12-3 or TRBV12-4 to TRBJ1-2; 9 bases align to TRBD1. The CDR3 runs to 15 residues. The junction had 7 bases not matched to a gene; V was cut back by 6 bases and J by 2 bases. CDR3 DNA: TGTGCCAGCAGCCCAGGGACAGGGAGGAACTATGGCTACACCTTC. It specifies CASSPGTGRNYGYTF.

Only a few counts were recorded for this clonotype. The rearrangement links TRBV9 to TRBJ2-1; 9 bases line up with TRBD1. This CDR3 has 15 amino acids. Losses at the gene ends were 3 bases for V and 9 bases for J; bases not matched to a gene: 10. Germline V gives CDR1 SGDLS, CDR2 YYNGEE. CDR3: CASSGPGQGLPEQFF. The CDR3 nucleotides are TGTGCCAGCAGCGGACCGGGACAGGGACTCCCTGAGCAGTTCTTC.

This clonotype was found a few times. This sequence joins TRBV6-2 or TRBV6-3 and TRBJ2-7; D is possibly TRBD2 (5 bases). CDR1 is MNHEY, CDR2 SVGEGT, per germline. This CDR3 region has 14 residues. Trimming pared 4 bases from V and 2 bases from J, leaving 12 bases between. The CDR3 DNA is TGTGCCAGCAGTTGGGAGAACAACCCCTACGAGCAGTACGTC. Residues: CASSWENNPYEQYV.

The V and J genes are TRBV18 and TRBJ1-3, with D maybe TRBD1 (5 bases). The CDR3 contains 15 residues. CDR1 is KGHSH, CDR2 LQKENI, per germline. The V gene lost 4 bases and the J gene lost 4 bases, with 14 bases spanning the gap. The CDR3 here is CASSRGTAAGNTIYF. The CDR3 DNA reads as TGTGCCAGCTCACGGGGGACGGCTGCAGGAAACACCATATATTTT.

This clonotype appeared a few times. V gene TRBV6-1 combines with J gene TRBJ2-1, with TRBD2 identical over 12 bases. The junction had 9 bases not matched to a gene; V was cut back by 6 bases and J by 0 bases. The germline gives CDR1 MNHNS, CDR2 SASEGT. The CDR3 totals 18 residues. CDR3 sequence: CASRGLAGRSPSYNEQFF. As DNA, the CDR3 is TGTGCCAGCAGAGGACTAGCGGGGAGAAGCCCCTCCTACAATGAGCAGTTCTTC.

The rearrangement joins TRBV11-2 to TRBJ2-3; no reliable D call. Germline CDR1 reads SGHAT; CDR2 reads FQNNGV. The CDR3 is 17 residues long. V lost 1 base, J lost 2 bases, and 16 bases lay in between. The CDR3 region has the DNA TGTGCCAGCAGCTTAGCGGCGACGGCCGGTTACACAGATACGCAGTATTTT. Protein sequence: CASSLAATAGYTDTQYF.